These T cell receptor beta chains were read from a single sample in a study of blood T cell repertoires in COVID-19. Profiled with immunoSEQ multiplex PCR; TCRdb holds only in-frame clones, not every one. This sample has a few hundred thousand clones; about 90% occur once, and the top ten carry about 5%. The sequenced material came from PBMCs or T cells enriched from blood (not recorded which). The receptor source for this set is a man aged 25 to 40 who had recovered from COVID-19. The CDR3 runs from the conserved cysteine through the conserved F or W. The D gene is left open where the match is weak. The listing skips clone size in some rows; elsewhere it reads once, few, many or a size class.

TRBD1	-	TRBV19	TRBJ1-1	CASSIGNRGTPEAFF	TGTGCCAGTAGTATAGGGAACAGGGGGACGCCTGAAGCTTTCTTT
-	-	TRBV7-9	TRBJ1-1	CASSLGLGAAEAFF	TGTGCCAGCAGCTTAGGCTTGGGGGCGGCTGAAGCTTTCTTT
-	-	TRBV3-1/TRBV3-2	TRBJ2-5	CASSQGGGDQETQYF	TGTGCCAGCAGCCAAGGGGGAGGAGACCAAGAGACCCAGTACTTC
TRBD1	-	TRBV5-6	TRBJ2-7	CASSFSRTGTHSYEQYF	TGTGCCAGCAGCTTCTCCCGGACAGGGACCCACTCCTACGAGCAGTACTTC
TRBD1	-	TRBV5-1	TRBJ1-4	CASSLGDRPGNEKLFF	TGCGCCAGCAGCTTGGGGGACAGACCAGGGAATGAAAAACTGTTTTTT
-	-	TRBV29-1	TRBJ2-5	CSVEAGAGAQYF	TGCAGCGTTGAAGCAGGGGCGGGGGCCCAGTACTTC
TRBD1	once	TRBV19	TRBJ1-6	CASSTRDRGYNSPLHF	TGTGCCAGTAGTACCCGGGACAGGGGTTATAATTCACCCCTCCACTTT
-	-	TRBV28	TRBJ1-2	CASSSRGYGYTF	TGTGCCAGCAGTTCCAGGGGCTATGGCTACACCTTC
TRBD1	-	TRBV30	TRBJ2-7	CAWSSTGTHEQYF	TGTGCCTGGAGTTCGACAGGGACCCACGAGCAGTACTTC
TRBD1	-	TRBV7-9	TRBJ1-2	CASRPGGAEDYGYTF	TGTGCCAGCAGACCAGGGGGCGCGGAGGACTATGGCTACACCTTC
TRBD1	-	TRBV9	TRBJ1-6	CASSPRTGAYNSPLHF	TGTGCCAGCAGCCCGAGGACAGGGGCCTATAATTCACCCCTCCACTTT
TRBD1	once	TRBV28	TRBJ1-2	CASSPSGQGENYGYTF	TGTGCCAGCAGCCCCTCAGGACAGGGAGAAAACTATGGCTACACCTTC
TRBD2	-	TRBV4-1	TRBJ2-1	CASSPFGSSGGSNEQFF	TGCGCCAGCAGCCCTTTCGGGTCTAGCGGGGGGTCGAATGAGCAGTTCTTC
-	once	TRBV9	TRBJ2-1	CAGPSEQFF	TGTGCCGGTCCCAGTGAGCAGTTCTTC
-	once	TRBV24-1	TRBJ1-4	CATSDSSRNEKLFF	TGTGCCACCAGTGATTCCTCCAGGAATGAAAAACTGTTTTTT
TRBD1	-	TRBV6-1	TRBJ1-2	CASSEEQGPLNYGYTF	TGTGCCAGCAGTGAAGAACAGGGGCCTTTAAACTATGGCTACACCTTC
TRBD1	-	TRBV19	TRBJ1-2	CASSIDRGGYGYTF	TGTGCCAGTAGTATCGACAGGGGCGGCTATGGCTACACCTTC
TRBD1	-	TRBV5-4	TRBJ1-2	CASSPTQGQDLNYGYTF	TGTGCCAGCAGCCCAACCCAGGGACAGGACCTTAACTATGGCTACACCTTC
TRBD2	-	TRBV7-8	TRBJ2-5	CASSPGTSGGVQETQYF	TGTGCCAGCAGCCCCGGGACTAGCGGGGGGGTACAAGAGACCCAGTACTTC
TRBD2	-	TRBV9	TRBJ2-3	CASSVVPSGGAADTQYF	TGTGCCAGCAGCGTAGTGCCTAGCGGGGGGGCCGCAGATACGCAGTATTTT